These 22 T cell receptor beta chains came from one sample sequenced in a study of cytomegalovirus exposure and HLA in healthy donors. The primer mix had 60 Vbeta and 13 Jbeta primers. Sequencing was performed with immunoSEQ multiplex PCR; in TCRdb, only in-frame clones are kept and a portion is missing. The data show 210,000 or so clones, with 65% to 90% seen just once and over 1.1% held by the top ten. Sequencing used PBMCs. These receptors all stem from a girl between 10 and 17 years old in good health and CMV-seronegative.

The chain has TRBV4-2 and TRBJ2-2, with 8 bases identical to TRBD2. V lost 1 base and J lost 7; bases outside the gene matches: 14. This CDR3 region has 18 residues. Germline CDR1 reads LGHNA; CDR2 reads YNFKEQ. DNA of the CDR3: TGTGCCAGCAGCCAAGTTGAACCCCGGGGGGGCTTTGGCGGGGAGCTGTTTTTT. This codes for CASSQVEPRGGFGGELFF.

The chain couples TRBV19 to TRBJ1-5; 9 nucleotides line up with TRBD1. The CDR3 length is 13 residues. CDR1 is LNHDA, CDR2 SQIVND, per germline (reference sequence). V dropped 5 bases and J dropped 11; count of bases not matched to a gene: 7. CDR3 in amino acids: CASSAGTGQAQHF. For the CDR3, the DNA is TGTGCCAGTAGTGCAGGGACAGGGCAGGCCCAGCATTTT.

This chain uses TRBV7-9 with TRBJ2-3; 16 bases fit TRBD2. The J segment lost 6 bases and the V segment lost 5 bases, leaving 11 bases of the junction unmatched. Germline CDR1 SEHNR, CDR2 FQNEAQ (reference sequence). The CDR3 is made up of 18 amino acids. CDR3 DNA sequence: TGTGCCAGCAGCGTCACACCGGGACTAGCGGGGGGGTCGGATACGCAGTATTTT. Its translation is CASSVTPGLAGGSDTQYF.

The chain combines TRBV6-1 with TRBJ1-1, with a weak D call TRBD1 (6 bases). Germline V gene sequence: CDR1 MNHNS, CDR2 SASEGT. V was pared by 5 bases and J by 3 bases, with 10 bases between. The CDR3 length is 13 residues. CDR3 residues: CASSLTGDTEAFF. CDR3 in DNA: TGTGCCAGCAGTTTGACAGGCGACACTGAAGCTTTCTTT.

The J gene is TRBJ1-2, the V gene TRBV28, with D possibly being TRBD1 (6 bases). Germline loops: CDR1 MDHEN, CDR2 SYDVKM. V lost 3 bases and J lost 6, with 17 bases in between. CDR3 length: 15 amino acids. CDR3 region: CASSFRDKGVDGYTF. The CDR3 DNA reads TGTGCCAGCAGTTTCCGGGACAAAGGGGTGGATGGCTACACCTTC.

The chain links TRBV6-5 to TRBJ2-5, with a weak D call TRBD2 (7 bases). The end of the DNA fits TRBJ2-7 better, so the J call may be wrong. The length of the CDR3 is 15 residues. Germline V gene data show CDR1 as MNHEY and CDR2 as SVGAGI. Here the CDR3 DNA reads TGTGCCAGCTCGATAAGGGGGGGGCCCAACTACGAGCAGTACTTC. This encodes CASSIRGGPNYEQYF.

This rearrangement joins TRBV13 to TRBJ2-7; maybe TRBD2 (5 bases). The CDR3 runs to 16 residues. Germline assignment: CDR1 PRHDT and CDR2 FYEKMQ (reference sequence). V dropped 4 bases and J dropped 4 bases, with 20 bases sitting between them. The CDR3, as DNA: TGTGCCAGCAGCTCCTCGTGGGTGGGGAGCGTTTACGAGCAGTACTTC. Amino acid sequence: CASSSSWVGSVYEQYF.

The V gene is TRBV5-4, the J gene TRBJ1-1; D remains unclear. The CDR3 is 13 residues long. With 0 bases removed from V and 9 bases from J, the gap between germline ends came to 12 bases. CDR1 and CDR2 from the germline V gene are SGHNT and YYREEE (reference sequence). CDR3 sequence reads: CASSLALGEKAFF. The DNA for the CDR3 is TGTGCCAGCAGCTTGGCTCTAGGAGAAAAAGCTTTCTTT.

V and J are TRBV28 and TRBJ1-2, with D uncertain. The length of the CDR3 is 16 residues. The germline V and J ends were trimmed by 2 bases and 0 bases, with 13 bases remaining between them. The V gene's germline CDR1 is MDHEN and CDR2 SYDVKM. CDR3 nucleotide sequence: TGTGCCAGCAGTTTACCCGGGGTGGGAGCTAACTATGGCTACACCTTC. Translated: CASSLPGVGANYGYTF.

The V gene is TRBV7-8, the J gene TRBJ1-4; D is ambiguous. V lost 1 base and J lost 0, with 15 bases in between. There are 18 residues in the CDR3. Germline V gene lookup returns CDR1 SGHVS and CDR2 FQNEAQ. CDR3 DNA: TGTGCCAGCAGCTTAGTTTCCTGGACTCTACCAACTAATGAAAAACTGTTTTTT. Protein sequence: CASSLVSWTLPTNEKLFF.

The rearrangement joins TRBV19 to TRBJ1-5; 7 bases map to TRBD1. J lost 2 bases, V lost 4 bases, and 11 bases had no gene match. CDR3 size: 17 residues. The germline CDR1 and CDR2 sequences are LNHDA and SQIVND (reference sequence). This CDR3 reads CASSSLWTGAGNQPQHF. CDR3 coding DNA: TGTGCCAGTAGTAGCCTTTGGACAGGAGCGGGCAATCAGCCCCAGCATTTT.

The chain couples TRBV29-1 to TRBJ2-6, with no clear D. This CDR3 region has 16 residues. The V gene's germline CDR1 is SQVTM and CDR2 ANQGSEA. V gave up 4 bases and J gave up 1 base, with 14 bases separating them. DNA for the CDR3: TGCAGCGTTGCCCTTAGTTCGCGATCTGGGGCCAACGTCCTGACTTTC. Its translation is CSVALSSRSGANVLTF.

V and J are TRBV4-1 and TRBJ2-5, with 7 bases lining up with TRBD2. This CDR3 is 15 amino acids long. Germline V lookup: CDR1 MGHRA, CDR2 YSYEKL. Trimming cost V 4 bases and J 4 bases; bases outside gene matches: 9. This CDR3 reads CASSPKRGVGETQYF. CDR3 coding DNA: TGCGCCAGCAGCCCCAAGCGGGGTGTAGGAGAGACCCAGTACTTC.

This chain links TRBV7-3 with TRBJ2-1; 8 bases fit TRBD2. Per the germline V gene, CDR1 is SGHTA and CDR2 is FQGTGA. The junction had 9 bases not matched to a gene; V was cut back by 5 bases and J by 9 bases. This CDR3 spans 14 amino acids. The CDR3 reads CASSETGTRGEQFF. As DNA, the CDR3 is TGTGCCAGCAGCGAAACCGGGACTAGAGGTGAGCAGTTCTTC.

This chain links TRBV11-2 with TRBJ2-7; the match to TRBD1 covers 8 bases. Germline CDR1 is SGHAT and CDR2 is FQNNGV. The CDR3 runs 15 residues. The ends lost 6 bases at V and 5 bases at J; junction bases unmatched: 12. The CDR3 coding sequence is TGTGCCAGCAGGCCCCTCGGGACAGGATTACACGAGCAGTACTTC. This codes for CASRPLGTGLHEQYF.

The chain employs TRBV28 and TRBJ1-2; a possible D gene is TRBD1 (6 bases). The CDR3 is made up of 12 amino acids. Germline CDR1 reads MDHEN; CDR2 reads SYDVKM. Deletions cut 8 bases from V and 5 bases from J, with 12 bases between. CDR3 protein: CASEDRGYGYTF. The CDR3 region has the DNA TGTGCCAGCGAGGACAGAGGTTATGGCTACACCTTC.

The V gene is TRBV19, the J gene TRBJ1-1, with TRBD1 identical over 7 bases. CDR3 length equals 17 residues. Germline V gives CDR1 LNHDA, CDR2 SQIVND (reference sequence). The trim removed 6 bases at V and 4 bases at J, leaving 17 bases unmatched. CDR3 DNA: TGTGCCAGTAGCGACAGGGTAACACGGGATGGGGTCACTGAAGCTTTCTTT. Translating gives CASSDRVTRDGVTEAFF.

This clone was counted a few times. V and J are TRBV6-1 and TRBJ1-4; D is unclear. V lost 1 base and J 10 bases, leaving 13 bases between the germline ends. CDR1 MNHNS and CDR2 SASEGT come from the germline V gene. The length of the CDR3 is 14 residues. CDR3 amino acids: CASSEGQVAGKLFF. The CDR3, as DNA: TGTGCCAGCAGTGAAGGGCAGGTGGCGGGAAAACTGTTTTTT.

The V gene is TRBV5-4, the J gene TRBJ2-5; 15 bases map to TRBD2. The V and J ends lost 3 bases and 2 bases, in that order; junction bases with no gene match: 5. Germline assignment: CDR1 SGHNT and CDR2 YYREEE (reference sequence). There are 17 residues in the CDR3. The CDR3, as DNA: TGTGCCAGCAGCTGGACTAGCGGGGGGGTGGGGCAAGAGACCCAGTACTTC. This encodes CASSWTSGGVGQETQYF.

The rearrangement links TRBV5-1 to TRBJ2-7; the D is unclear. V dropped 0 bases and J dropped 4 bases, with 8 bases sitting between them. Per germline, CDR1 SGHRS and CDR2 YFSETQ. The CDR3 has 13 amino acids. The CDR3 here is CASSLDATYEQYF. The CDR3 DNA follows: TGCGCCAGCAGCTTGGATGCAACATACGAGCAGTACTTC. Filled out from reference TRBV5-1 and TRBJ2-7, the complete variable domain reads KAGVTQTPRYLIKTRGQQVTLSCSPISGHRSVSWYQQTPGQGLQFLFEYFSETQRNKGNFPGRFSGRQFSNSRSEMNVSTLELGDSALYLCASSLDATYEQYFGPGTRLTVT.

V and J are TRBV27 and TRBJ2-7; possible D gene TRBD2, 6 bases. This CDR3 is built from 12 residues. Germline assignment: CDR1 MNHEY and CDR2 SMNVEV (reference sequence). V shed 2 bases and J shed 7 bases, with 9 bases lying between them. CDR3 region: CASSLMGGEQYF. Written as DNA, the CDR3 is TGTGCCAGCAGTTTAATGGGGGGAGAGCAGTACTTC.

The table lists this clone with a few counts. The CDR3 loop reads CASSLPGTSGYTYEQYF. In DNA form, the CDR3 reads TGCGCCAGCAGCTTGCCCGGGACTAGCGGGTATACCTACGAGCAGTACTTC. V gene TRBV5-1 combines with J gene TRBJ2-7; 12 bases align to TRBD2. Germline-derived CDR1 and CDR2 are SGHRS and YFSETQ. After removal of 1 base from V and 2 bases from J, the junction contained 7 bases not matched to a gene. This CDR3 has 17 amino acids.